What follows are 26 T cell receptor beta chains derived from one specimen sequenced in a study of human T cells and chemical hapten exposure. TCRdb reprocessed the RACE reads with MiXCR, giving one entry per CDR3 protein. The sample holds about 54,000 distinct CDR3 sequences, less than 10% seen once. The time point was: patch test 2, 6 weeks after DPC sensitization. Treatment described: therapeutic diphenylcyclopropenone sensitization with weekly scalp DPC. Here the sequenced sample was whole blood, taken in connection with sensitization to the hapten diphenylcyclopropenone (DPC). The receptor source for this set is a woman between 45 and 60 years old with alopecia areata. Some clones in this sample may be carry-over from other donors' samples.

The chain's CDR3 is CASSFGGTDTQYF. CDR3 nucleotide sequence: TGTGCCAGCAGTTTTGGGGGCACAGATACGCAGTATTTT. The rearrangement links TRBV12-3 or TRBV12-4 to TRBJ2-3; D gene unclear. Trimming took off 3 bases at V and 1 base at J, with 5 bases between the two ends. The CDR3 has 13 amino acids.

This clonotype has only a few counts. V usage is TRBV5-1 and J usage is TRBJ2-1, with D perhaps TRBD1 (5 bases). The CDR3 extends over 18 amino acids. V was clipped by 0 bases and J by 0 bases, with 16 bases between them. Germline CDR1 SGHRS, CDR2 YFSETQ. This chain's CDR3 is CASSLVVGAVSSYNEQFF. DNA of the CDR3: TGCGCCAGCAGCTTGGTTGTAGGGGCGGTAAGCTCCTACAATGAGCAGTTCTTC.

In this sample, this clonotype turned up a few times. The gene calls are TRBV20-1 and TRBJ1-1; weak D call: TRBD1 (5 bases). This CDR3 is built from 14 residues. Germline V gives CDR1 DFQATT, CDR2 SNEGSKA (reference sequence). Trimming left V 6 bases short and J 5 bases short, with 19 bases between. CDR3 amino acids: CSAAPRRDGTEAFF. The CDR3 bases are TGCAGTGCCGCCCCCCGGCGGGACGGGACTGAAGCTTTCTTT.

V gene TRBV10-2 combines with J gene TRBJ2-3, with 7 bases identical to TRBD1. This CDR3 has 15 residues. CDR1 and CDR2 (germline): WSHSY, SAAADI. V was clipped by 4 bases and J by 0 bases; unmatched bases: 4. The CDR3 is CASSGEGASTDTQYF. The DNA of the CDR3 is TGCGCCAGCAGTGGTGAGGGGGCGAGCACAGATACGCAGTATTTT.

The table lists this clonotype with a few counts. The J gene is TRBJ1-2, the V gene TRBV3-1; TRBD1 matches at 9 bases. The junction had 11 bases not matched to a gene; V was cut back by 2 bases and J by 7 bases. In germline, CDR1 is LGHDT, CDR2 YNNKEL (reference sequence). This CDR3 has 16 residues. The CDR3 protein is CASSQRNRGQGTGYTF. In DNA form, the CDR3 reads TGTGCCAGCAGCCAACGAAACCGCGGACAGGGGACTGGCTACACCTTC.

Many counts were recorded for this clonotype. CDR3: CASSSGTSGYEQYF. The CDR3 DNA reads as TGCGCCAGCAGCTCCGGGACTAGCGGCTACGAGCAGTACTTC. V is TRBV5-1 and J is TRBJ2-7, with 11 bases that match TRBD2. Germline loops: CDR1 SGHRS, CDR2 YFSETQ. The V gene end was trimmed by 3 bases and the J gene end by 3 bases; junction bases not matched to a gene: 2. CDR3 length equals 14 residues.

The V gene is TRBV24-1, the J gene TRBJ2-7; D perhaps matches TRBD1 (8 bases). The CDR3 covers 14 residues. From germline, CDR1 is KGHDR and CDR2 SFDVKD. V was pared by 3 bases and J by 5 bases, with 13 bases between. The CDR3 here is CATSDGGGQDEQYF. The CDR3 DNA reads as TGTGCCACCAGTGATGGGGGGGGACAGGACGAGCAGTACTTC.

This clonotype showed up just a few times. The V gene is TRBV28, the J gene TRBJ2-2; tentative D call: TRBD2 (5 bases). V lost 3 bases, J lost 3 bases, and 8 bases lay in between. Germline CDR1 is MDHEN and CDR2 is SYDVKM. The CDR3 totals 14 residues. The DNA for the CDR3 is TGTGCCAGCAGTTTCCAGCGGCACACCGGGGAGCTGTTTTTT. Translating gives CASSFQRHTGELFF.

This clonotype was counted many times. V usage is TRBV3-1 and J usage is TRBJ1-2; weak D call: TRBD1 (6 bases). The germline V gene has CDR1 LGHDT and CDR2 YNNKEL (reference sequence). V lost 5 bases and J 7 bases, leaving 11 bases between the germline ends. CDR3 length: 12 residues. CDR3 loop: CASSVGQSGYTF. The CDR3 coding sequence is TGTGCCAGCAGCGTCGGACAGTCTGGCTACACCTTC.

The V call is TRBV7-9, the J call TRBJ2-7, with 8 bases that match TRBD1. With V trimmed by 3 bases and J by 2 bases, 9 bases remained unmatched. The CDR3 runs 16 residues. In germline, CDR1 is SEHNR, CDR2 FQNEAQ (reference sequence). CDR3 residues: CASSFTGGAPPYEQYF. The CDR3 nucleotides read TGTGCCAGCAGCTTTACAGGGGGTGCCCCTCCCTACGAGCAGTACTTC.

This sequence joins TRBV3-1 and TRBJ2-1, with 8 bases lining up with TRBD2. V trimming: 0 bases; J trimming: 3 bases; junction bases outside the gene matches: 7. This CDR3 spans 17 amino acids. Per the germline V gene, CDR1 is LGHDT and CDR2 is YNNKEL (reference sequence). The CDR3 nucleotides read TGTGCCAGCAGCCAAGATCTGGGAGCGGGAGTCTACAATGAGCAGTTCTTC. It specifies CASSQDLGAGVYNEQFF.

This chain links TRBV28 with TRBJ2-1, with D hard to call. The germline V gene encodes CDR1 MDHEN and CDR2 SYDVKM. The CDR3 covers 15 residues. The V end lost 2 bases, the J end lost 2 bases, and 10 bases lay between the germline ends. In DNA form, the CDR3 reads TGTGCCAGCAGTTTAGGGCACTCAGCCTACAATGAGCAGTTCTTC. This sequence encodes CASSLGHSAYNEQFF. The full variable domain, with the rest looked up from reference TRBV28 and TRBJ2-1, is DVKVTQSSRYLVKRTGEKVFLECVQDMDHENMFWYRQDPGLGLRLIYFSYDVKMKEKGDIPEGYSVSREKKERFSLILESASTNQTSMYLCASSLGHSAYNEQFFGPGTRLTVL.

In this sample, this clonotype turned up many times. This chain links TRBV5-4 with TRBJ2-3; 9 bases map to TRBD2. The CDR3 runs to 17 residues. The germline CDR1 and CDR2 sequences are SGHNT and YYREEE (reference sequence). V lost 0 bases, J lost 0 bases, and 5 bases stayed unmatched. The CDR3: CASSLDASGTSTDTQYF. In DNA form, the CDR3 reads TGTGCCAGCAGCTTGGATGCTAGCGGGACTAGCACAGATACGCAGTATTTT.

This clonotype has only a few counts. Compared with germline, one end of the junction differs, possibly owing to a read error. The gene calls are TRBV4-3 and TRBJ1-1, with D perhaps matching TRBD1 (6 bases). CDR1 LGHNA and CDR2 YSLEER come from the germline V gene. This CDR3 has 14 residues. CDR3 amino acids: CASSRTTGNSEAFF. In DNA form, the CDR3 reads TGCGCCAGCAGCCGAACTACAGGGAACTCTGAAGCTTTCTTT.

This clonotype occurred many times. This chain connects TRBV7-6 to TRBJ2-1, with 7 bases matching TRBD2. The CDR3 totals 17 residues. After removal of 1 base from V and 0 bases from J, the junction contained 6 bases not matched to a gene. Germline loops: CDR1 SGHVS, CDR2 FNYEAQ. The CDR3 sequence is CASSLVRGGVSYNEQFF. CDR3 sequence (DNA): TGTGCCAGCAGCTTAGTACGGGGAGGGGTCTCCTACAATGAGCAGTTCTTC.

This clonotype was seen a few times. The J gene is TRBJ2-1, the V gene TRBV6-4, with 8 bases identical to TRBD2. This CDR3 has 16 amino acids. From germline, CDR1 is MRHNA and CDR2 SNTAGT. V gave up 4 bases and J gave up 6 bases; unmatched junction bases: 11. The DNA for the CDR3 is TGTGCCAGCAGTGTAGTGGCGGGGGGCCTTTTCAATGAGCAGTTCTTC. Its translation is CASSVVAGGLFNEQFF.

Many counts were recorded for this clonotype. The rearrangement uses TRBV28 and TRBJ1-5; D not resolved. The ends were cut back, 4 bases at V and 9 bases at J, with 7 bases in the middle. The CDR3 has 11 amino acids. The germline gives CDR1 MDHEN, CDR2 SYDVKM. The CDR3 reads CASSYSRPQHF. The DNA of the CDR3 is TGTGCCAGCAGTTACTCCCGGCCCCAGCATTTT.

This clonotype has a count of ten or more. The rearrangement links TRBV7-9 to TRBJ1-5; 8 bases line up with TRBD1. Trimming took 5 bases from V and 7 from J; bases not matched to a gene: 13. The CDR3 has 16 amino acids. Per germline, CDR1 SEHNR and CDR2 FQNEAQ (reference sequence). CDR3 region: CASSPPGQGHGQPQHF. The CDR3 DNA reads as TGTGCCAGCAGCCCTCCCGGACAGGGACATGGCCAGCCCCAGCATTTT.

This rearrangement joins TRBV4-1 to TRBJ1-1, with a possible D match to TRBD1 (6 bases). V was cut by 10 bases and J by 1 base, with 16 bases left in between. The CDR3 loop spans 14 amino acids. Germline V lookup: CDR1 MGHRA, CDR2 YSYEKL. The CDR3 sequence: CAIPGAGGNTEAFF. Here the CDR3 DNA reads TGCGCCATCCCGGGGGCCGGGGGGAACACTGAAGCTTTCTTT.

This chain connects TRBV4-3 to TRBJ2-2; TRBD2 matches at 8 bases. The CDR3 is 17 residues long. The germline gives CDR1 LGHNA, CDR2 YSLEER. With 1 base clipped from V and 6 bases from J, the junction kept 10 bases outside the gene matches. The CDR3 is CASSQGPSGGSPGELFF. The CDR3 DNA sequence: TGCGCCAGCAGCCAAGGCCCCAGCGGGGGTAGCCCCGGGGAGCTGTTTTTT.

The chain is built from TRBV10-3 and TRBJ1-2; 7 bases fit TRBD1. The germline gives CDR1 ENHRY, CDR2 SYGVKD. The V and J ends lost 4 bases and 3 bases, in that order; junction bases with no gene match: 2. The CDR3 has 13 residues. The chain's CDR3 is CAISGGQHYGYTF. CDR3 coding DNA: TGTGCCATCAGTGGGGGACAGCACTATGGCTACACCTTC.

This clonotype was observed a single time. The chain is built from TRBV2 and TRBJ1-1, with D possibly being TRBD1 (5 bases). The V end lost 6 bases, the J end lost 1 base, and 12 bases lay between the germline ends. Germline loops: CDR1 SNHLY, CDR2 FYNNEI. The CDR3 totals 14 residues. The CDR3 region is CASRDGTENTEAFF. The CDR3 DNA is TGTGCCAGCAGAGACGGGACGGAGAACACTGAAGCTTTCTTT.

This chain joins TRBV7-9 and TRBJ2-5; 10 nucleotides agree with TRBD2. The CDR3 is made up of 16 amino acids. Germline V lookup: CDR1 SEHNR, CDR2 FQNEAQ (reference sequence). After removal of 2 bases from V and 1 base from J, the junction contained 4 bases not matched to a gene. The CDR3 sequence: CASSLLAGAFQETQYF. CDR3 nucleotides: TGTGCCAGCAGCTTACTAGCGGGAGCGTTCCAAGAGACCCAGTACTTC.

This clonotype has a count of ten or more. The chain uses TRBV18 and TRBJ1-1; D gene unclear. This CDR3 has 12 residues. The V end was cut by 2 bases, the J end by 7 bases, with 8 bases between. Germline V gene data show CDR1 as KGHSH and CDR2 as LQKENI. The CDR3 DNA follows: TGTGCCAGCTCACCAACCCGGGGTGAAGCTTTCTTT. As protein: CASSPTRGEAFF.

This clonotype was seen a handful of times. The chain recombines TRBV29-1 with TRBJ1-2; possibly TRBD1 for D (5 bases). CDR3 length: 14 amino acids. Germline V gene sequence: CDR1 SQVTM, CDR2 ANQGSEA. V lost 6 bases, J lost 4 bases, and 18 bases lay in between. CDR3 protein: CSVTGWGDSYGYTF. CDR3 in DNA: TGCAGCGTCACAGGTTGGGGGGATAGCTATGGCTACACCTTC.

This clonotype was seen at least ten times. The CDR3 DNA follows: TGTGCCAGCAGCCAAGATCATCAGTCCCCGTCCTACAATGAGCAGTTCTTC. It codes for CASSQDHQSPSYNEQFF. This chain links TRBV4-2 with TRBJ2-1; D uncertain. The CDR3 is 17 amino acids. From germline, CDR1 is LGHNA and CDR2 YNFKEQ. V shed 0 bases and J shed 1 base, with 13 bases lying between them.